This entry is about one TCR beta chain. Its target is unknown. Trimming stripped 0 bases from V and 7 bases from J, with 16 bases between. Germline V CDR1 and CDR2: SGDLS, YYNGEE. The CDR3 totals 16 residues. These data come from a study of shared clonotypes between healthy human individuals. Notes on the study in general: Rarefaction showed sorted-subset sequencing was incomplete despite large depth.

Original processing methods: Owing to the provision of junction-only sequences devoid of quality scores by immunoSEQ, filtering differed. Libraries were prepared by immunoSEQ multiplex PCR; TCRdb keeps only in-frame clonotypes and omits some of them. That table is the source of V, J and clone size, and D and trimming were worked out from the DNA. The repertoire holds 1,500,000 or so clones, roughly 95% seen once, with 1% to 1.5% in the top ten. The chain uses TRBV9 and TRBJ2-2; possibly TRBD2 for D (5 bases). This TCR came from a man aged 30-40 years in good health. Material: naive CD4+ T cells sorted from blood. The subset here: CD45RA+ positively selected. The CDR3 loop is CASSVDLGRVNGELFF. CDR3 DNA sequence: TGTGCCAGCAGCGTAGATCTAGGGAGAGTGAACGGGGAGCTGTTTTTT.